The rows below give T cell receptor beta chains drawn from one sample of a study of blood T cell repertoires in COVID-19. TCRdb keeps only in-frame clones here, not all; method: immunoSEQ multiplex PCR. Here the sample spans tens of thousands of clones, 85% to 95% being singletons. Sequenced input: peripheral blood. Receptor source: a man aged 50 or older with acute or convalescent COVID-19. Each CDR3 is given without its conserved first and last residue. Only part of the rows carry a size: once, few, many, or a class if the clone is expanded.

v_call,j_call,clone_size,cdr3_aa
TRBV19,TRBJ2-2,-,ASSIGLNTGELF
TRBV27,TRBJ2-1,-,ASSLRTSGSNNEQF
TRBV4-3,TRBJ1-1,-,ASSQAGVGNTEAF
TRBV6-2/TRBV6-3,TRBJ2-5,-,ASSYGQGAWETQY
TRBV10-2,TRBJ1-6,-,ASSGRDRENSPLH
TRBV4-1,TRBJ2-1,-,ASSQGGGRVDEQF
TRBV5-5,TRBJ2-3,-,ASSFSWQDTQY
TRBV3-1/TRBV3-2,TRBJ1-1,-,ASSQGENRRGGKAF
TRBV9,TRBJ1-2,-,ASSVLQGQGNGYT
TRBV2,TRBJ2-2,-,ASRTRQGANTGELF
TRBV2,TRBJ2-1,once,ASSDLSAGGLYNEQF
TRBV7-8,TRBJ2-2,-,ASSLARTEGGRAPGELF
TRBV5-1,TRBJ2-7,few,ASSSRTGTYEQY
TRBV21-1,TRBJ1-2,-,ASTRQGADYGYT
TRBV21-1,TRBJ2-1,-,ASSKVGAGIYNEQF
TRBV30,TRBJ1-1,-,AWSQGAGEAF
TRBV20-1,TRBJ2-7,-,SASQGANTYEQY
TRBV6-5,TRBJ2-2,-,ASQGQGNGELF
TRBV30,TRBJ2-7,-,AWRGGGDEQY
TRBV24-1,TRBJ2-2,-,ATSDSTAPNTGELF
TRBV29-1,TRBJ1-4,once,SVEVVSGKLF
TRBV24-1,TRBJ2-3,-,ATSEGGASTDTQY
TRBV19,TRBJ2-5,-,ASSIDSGHRQETQY
TRBV25-1,TRBJ1-6,-,ASSAPGQVSPLH
TRBV7-9,TRBJ1-4,few,ASSPYLTGRYEKLF
TRBV5-1,TRBJ2-3,-,ASSVGTGITDTQY
TRBV6-1,TRBJ2-5,once,ASSDLLAGEAQETQY
TRBV7-6,TRBJ2-3,-,ASSLSSRGASNSPQY
TRBV5-1,TRBJ1-3,-,ASSLDFGGPADTIY
TRBV27,TRBJ1-2,-,ASSPRQNYGYT
TRBV2,TRBJ1-1,-,ASRQSLEAF
TRBV11-2,TRBJ1-1,-,ASSLGQGNIWEAF
TRBV2,TRBJ1-2,-,ASSESGDGDYGYT
TRBV6-5,TRBJ1-2,-,ASSTRGRYGYT
TRBV5-1,TRBJ1-2,-,ASRYKTGTEHGYT
TRBV19,TRBJ2-7,-,ASIQSGSPPYEQY
TRBV14,TRBJ2-1,-,ASSQSGGRAEEQF
TRBV6-6,TRBJ1-2,-,ASSYSGGRDGYT
TRBV5-4,TRBJ2-7,-,ASSSDIGTTN
TRBV29-1,TRBJ2-7,-,SVVQGSNEQY
TRBV5-1,TRBJ2-7,-,ASSLVGATTYEQY
TRBV12-5,TRBJ2-3,-,ASGLAADLAQSPQAPDTQY